Sequencing of this T cell receptor beta chain was carried out in a study of vaccination effects on CD4 cells after COVID-19. Germline loops: CDR1 SGHVS, CDR2 FQNEAQ. V was pared by 1 base and J by 2 bases, with 5 bases between. The CDR3 contains 13 residues. The ViraFEST assay expanded antigen-specific CD4+ T cells with viral peptide pools before sequencing. With roughly nine days of culture completed, CD4+ T cells were isolated. None of the vaccinated had previously contracted SARS-CoV-2, and their nucleocapsid antibodies tested negative. Regarding the study as a whole: After vaccination, at late timepoints, clones induced by infection and by vaccine contracted markedly. Researchers reported few convalescent patients and no early post-infection timepoints in the study. Cross-reactivity with common cold coronaviruses was shown by only 1 of 255 vaccine-induced clones in healthy vaccinees.

For this clone: Antigen: not known.

Assay: immunoSEQ multiplex PCR; the TCRdb copy retains only in-frame clones and omits some. The data show 20,000 or so clones, roughly 73% seen once. The specimen was CD4+ T cells from PBMCs cultured with HCoV-229E spike peptides, collected before COVID-19 vaccination. This chain links TRBV7-8 with TRBJ2-5; the D is unclear. The source is a human donor who received a COVID-19 vaccine. CDR3 loop: CASSLGAQETQYF. The CDR3 region has the DNA TGTGCCAGCAGCTTAGGAGCGCAAGAGACCCAGTACTTC.